This TCR beta chain emerged from a study of cytomegalovirus exposure and HLA in healthy donors. This PCR relied on a set of 60 Vbeta primers and 13 Jbeta primers. Here immunoSEQ multiplex PCR was the method, and the copy in TCRdb shows in-frame clones only, minus some. The table lists 100,000 to 150,000 clones, with about 0.93% in the top ten. V gave up 3 bases and J gave up 5 bases; unmatched junction bases: 6. Germline V gene sequence: CDR1 KGHSH, CDR2 LQKENI. The CDR3 totals 15 residues. Sample: PBMCs. This rearrangement joins TRBV18 to TRBJ1-4, with TRBD1 matching 7 bases. This sequence was found in a man between 18 and 29 years old in good health and CMV-seronegative. The CDR3 DNA reads TGTGCCAGCTCACCGTCGGGACAGAGAAATGAAAAACTGTTTTTT. It is translated as CASSPSGQRNEKLFF. The variable domain in full, completed from reference TRBV18 and TRBJ1-4, reads NAGVMQNPRHLVRRRGQEARLRCSPMKGHSHVYWYRQLPEEGLKFMVYLQKENIIDESGMPKERFSAEFPKEGPSILRIQQVVRGDSAAYFCASSPSGQRNEKLFFGSGTQLSVL.